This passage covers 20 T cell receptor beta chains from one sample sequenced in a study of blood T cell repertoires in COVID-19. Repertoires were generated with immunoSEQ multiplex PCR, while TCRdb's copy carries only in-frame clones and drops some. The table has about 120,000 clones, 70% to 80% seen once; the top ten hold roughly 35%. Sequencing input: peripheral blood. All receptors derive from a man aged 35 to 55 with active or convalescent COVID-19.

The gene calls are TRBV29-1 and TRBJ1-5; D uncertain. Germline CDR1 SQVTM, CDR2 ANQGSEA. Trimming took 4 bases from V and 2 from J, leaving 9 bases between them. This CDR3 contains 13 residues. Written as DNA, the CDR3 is TGCAGCGTTGTTAACGAGGGCAATCAGCCCCAGCATTTT. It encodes CSVVNEGNQPQHF.

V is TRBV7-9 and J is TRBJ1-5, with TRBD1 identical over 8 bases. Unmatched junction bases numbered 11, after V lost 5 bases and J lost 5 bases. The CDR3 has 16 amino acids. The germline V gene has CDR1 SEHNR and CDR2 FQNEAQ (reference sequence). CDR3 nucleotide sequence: TGTGCCAGCAGCCTCGGGCAGGGGGCTGCGGATCAGCCCCAGCATTTT. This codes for CASSLGQGAADQPQHF.

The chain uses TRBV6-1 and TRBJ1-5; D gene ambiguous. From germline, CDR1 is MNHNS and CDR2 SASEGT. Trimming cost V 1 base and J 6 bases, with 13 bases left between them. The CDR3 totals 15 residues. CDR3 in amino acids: CASSEGMGVGQPQHF. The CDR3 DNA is TGTGCCAGCAGTGAAGGGATGGGCGTAGGTCAGCCCCAGCATTTT.

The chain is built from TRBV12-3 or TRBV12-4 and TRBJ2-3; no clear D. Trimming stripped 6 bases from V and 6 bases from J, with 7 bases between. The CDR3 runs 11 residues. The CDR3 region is CASSQVDTQYF. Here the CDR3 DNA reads TGTGCCAGCAGCCAGGTGGATACGCAGTATTTT.

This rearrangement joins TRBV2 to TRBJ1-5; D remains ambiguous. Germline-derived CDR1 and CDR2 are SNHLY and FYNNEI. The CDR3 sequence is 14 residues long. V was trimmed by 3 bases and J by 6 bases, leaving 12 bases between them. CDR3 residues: CASSEILSGQPQHF. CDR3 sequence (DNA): TGTGCCAGCAGTGAGATCCTTAGCGGTCAGCCCCAGCATTTT.

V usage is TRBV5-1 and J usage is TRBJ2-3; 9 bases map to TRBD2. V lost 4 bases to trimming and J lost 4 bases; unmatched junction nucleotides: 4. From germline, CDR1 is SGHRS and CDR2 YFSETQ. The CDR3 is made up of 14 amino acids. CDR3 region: CASSPGLAADTQYF. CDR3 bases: TGCGCCAGCAGCCCGGGACTAGCCGCAGATACGCAGTATTTT.

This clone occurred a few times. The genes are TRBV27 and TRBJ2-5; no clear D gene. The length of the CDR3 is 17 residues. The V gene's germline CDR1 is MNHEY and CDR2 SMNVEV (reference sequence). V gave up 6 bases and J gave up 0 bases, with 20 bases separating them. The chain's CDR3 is CASSLRYGFGYQETQYF. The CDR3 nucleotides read TGTGCCAGCAGCTTACGGTACGGATTCGGGTACCAAGAGACCCAGTACTTC.

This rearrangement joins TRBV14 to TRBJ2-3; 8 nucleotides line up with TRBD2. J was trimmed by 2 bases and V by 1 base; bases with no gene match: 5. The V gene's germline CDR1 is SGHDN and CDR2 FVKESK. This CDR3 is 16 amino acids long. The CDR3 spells CASSQVGGGSTDTQYF. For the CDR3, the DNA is TGTGCCAGCAGCCAAGTGGGCGGGGGGTCCACAGATACGCAGTATTTT.

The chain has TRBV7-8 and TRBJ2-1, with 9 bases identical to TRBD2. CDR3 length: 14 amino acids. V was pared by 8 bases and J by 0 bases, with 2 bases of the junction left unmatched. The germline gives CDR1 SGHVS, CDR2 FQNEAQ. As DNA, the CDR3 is TGTGCCAGCTATAGCGGGGGCTCCTACAATGAGCAGTTCTTC. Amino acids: CASYSGGSYNEQFF.

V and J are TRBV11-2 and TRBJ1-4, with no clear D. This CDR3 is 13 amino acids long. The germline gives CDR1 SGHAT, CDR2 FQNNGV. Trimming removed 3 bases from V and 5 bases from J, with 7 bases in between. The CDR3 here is CASSLGENEKLFF. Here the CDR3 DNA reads TGTGCCAGCAGCTTGGGAGAAAATGAAAAACTGTTTTTT.

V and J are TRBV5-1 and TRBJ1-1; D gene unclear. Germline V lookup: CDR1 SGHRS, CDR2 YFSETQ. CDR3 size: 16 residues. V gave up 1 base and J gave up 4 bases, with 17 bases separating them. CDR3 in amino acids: CASSLTGSGLGTEAFF. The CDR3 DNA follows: TGCGCCAGCAGCTTGACGGGGTCTGGGTTGGGCACTGAAGCTTTCTTT.

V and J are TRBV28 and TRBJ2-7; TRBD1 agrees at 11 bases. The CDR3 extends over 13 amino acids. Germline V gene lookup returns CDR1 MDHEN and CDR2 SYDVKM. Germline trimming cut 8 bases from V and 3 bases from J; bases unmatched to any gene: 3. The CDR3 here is CASRTGGYYEQYF. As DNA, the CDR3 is TGTGCCAGCCGGACAGGGGGCTACTACGAGCAGTACTTC.

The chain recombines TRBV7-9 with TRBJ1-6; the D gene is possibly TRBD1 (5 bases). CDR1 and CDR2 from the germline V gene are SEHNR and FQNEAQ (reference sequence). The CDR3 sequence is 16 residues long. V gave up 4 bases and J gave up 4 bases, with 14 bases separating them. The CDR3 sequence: CASSSVQGGYNSPLHF. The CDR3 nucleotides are TGTGCCAGCAGCTCCGTTCAGGGTGGATATAATTCACCCCTCCACTTT.

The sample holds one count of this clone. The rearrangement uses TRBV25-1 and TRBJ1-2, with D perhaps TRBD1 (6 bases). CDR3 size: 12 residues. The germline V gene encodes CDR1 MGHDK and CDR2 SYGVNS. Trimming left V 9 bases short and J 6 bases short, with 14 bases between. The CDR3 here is CASARGLHGYTF. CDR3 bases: TGTGCCAGTGCCAGGGGCCTACATGGCTACACCTTC.

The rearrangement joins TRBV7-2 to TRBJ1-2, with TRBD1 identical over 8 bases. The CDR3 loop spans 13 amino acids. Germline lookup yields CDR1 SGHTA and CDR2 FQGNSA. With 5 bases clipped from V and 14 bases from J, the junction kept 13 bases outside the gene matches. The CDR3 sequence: CASSPGQASSRTF. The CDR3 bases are TGTGCCAGCAGCCCGGGACAGGCTTCCTCGAGGACCTTC.

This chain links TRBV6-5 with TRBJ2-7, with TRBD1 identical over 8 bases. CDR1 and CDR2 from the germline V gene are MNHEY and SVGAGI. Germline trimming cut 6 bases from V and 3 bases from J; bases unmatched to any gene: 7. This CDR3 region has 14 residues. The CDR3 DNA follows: TGTGCCAGCAGAGGAACAGGGGGACTCTACGAGCAGTACTTC. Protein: CASRGTGGLYEQYF.

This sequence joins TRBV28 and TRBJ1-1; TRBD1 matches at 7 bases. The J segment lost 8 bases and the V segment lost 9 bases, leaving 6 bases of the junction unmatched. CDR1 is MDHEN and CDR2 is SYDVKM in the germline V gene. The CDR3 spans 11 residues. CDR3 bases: TGTGCCAGTTGGGACAGAGAAGAAGCTTTCTTT. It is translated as CASWDREEAFF.

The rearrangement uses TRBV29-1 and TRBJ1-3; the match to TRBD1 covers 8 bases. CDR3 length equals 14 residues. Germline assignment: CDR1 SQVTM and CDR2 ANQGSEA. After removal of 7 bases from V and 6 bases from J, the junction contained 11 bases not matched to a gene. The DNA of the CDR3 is TGCAGCGCCCGCCCACAGGGGGTCGAAAACACCATATATTTT. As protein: CSARPQGVENTIYF.

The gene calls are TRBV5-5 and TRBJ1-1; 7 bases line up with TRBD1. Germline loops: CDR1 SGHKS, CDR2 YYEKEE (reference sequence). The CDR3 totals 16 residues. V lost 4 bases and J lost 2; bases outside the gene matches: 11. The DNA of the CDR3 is TGTGCCAGCAGCCCACACTCCGGGACAGTAAACACTGAAGCTTTCTTT. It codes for CASSPHSGTVNTEAFF.

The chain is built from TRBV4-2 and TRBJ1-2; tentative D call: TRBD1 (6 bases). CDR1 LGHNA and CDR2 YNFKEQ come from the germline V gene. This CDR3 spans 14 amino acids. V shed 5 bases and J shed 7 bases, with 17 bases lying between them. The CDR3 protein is CASSEATGMPGYTF. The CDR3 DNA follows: TGTGCCAGCAGCGAAGCCACAGGGATGCCTGGCTACACCTTC.